The 22 T cell receptor beta chains in this list originate from one sample, sequenced in a study of Ad26.COV2.S vaccination and SARS-CoV-2 variants. The assay was immunoSEQ multiplex PCR, and TCRdb's table has in-frame clones only and misses some. Of about 480,000 clones listed, around 85% were seen once; the top ten hold about 13%. Treatment of the sample: some 19 received Ad26.COV2.S at low or high dose, single or two shots; 5 received placebo; per-sample allocation not given. Samples came from day 63 after the first vaccine or placebo injection. This material consisted of peripheral blood, taken in a trial of Ad26.COV2.S vaccine versus placebo. Receptor source: a person aged 18-60 years who received the Ad26.COV2.S COVID-19 vaccine or a placebo.

DNA of the CDR3: TGCGCCAGCAGCCAAGTCGGAGCGGGGCATGACGGGGAGCTGTTTTTT. Residues: CASSQVGAGHDGELFF. The V gene is TRBV4-3, the J gene TRBJ2-2, with 7 bases aligning to TRBD2. The CDR3 has 16 residues. The germline gives CDR1 LGHNA, CDR2 YSLEER. J was trimmed by 7 bases and V by 1 base; bases with no gene match: 9.

This sequence joins TRBV19 and TRBJ2-7; 8 bases fit TRBD2. The CDR3 consists of 16 residues. Germline CDR1 is LNHDA and CDR2 is SQIVND (reference sequence). The J segment lost 5 bases and the V segment lost 6 bases, leaving 15 bases of the junction unmatched. The CDR3 bases are TGTGCCAGTAGCTCCCACCAGAGCGGGAGTAACCACGAGCAGTACTTC. Translating it yields CASSSHQSGSNHEQYF.

This clone occurred a few times. The rearrangement links TRBV19 to TRBJ1-4; D perhaps matches TRBD1 (5 bases). V dropped 6 bases and J dropped 5 bases, with 19 bases sitting between them. The CDR3 is made up of 16 amino acids. Germline V gene data show CDR1 as LNHDA and CDR2 as SQIVND (reference sequence). The CDR3 spells CASRDYRRGVNEKLFF. The CDR3, as DNA: TGTGCCAGTAGAGACTACAGGCGGGGTGTAAATGAAAAACTGTTTTTT.

The gene calls are TRBV30 and TRBJ1-6; D remains ambiguous. The CDR3 runs 13 residues. Per the germline V gene, CDR1 is GTSNPN and CDR2 is SVGIG (reference sequence). V was pared by 5 bases and J by 8 bases, with 13 bases between. CDR3 in DNA: TGTGCCTGGGGGTTCACCGGGGATTCACCCCTCCACTTT. Translation: CAWGFTGDSPLHF.

The gene calls are TRBV3-1 (or the pseudogene TRBV3-2) and TRBJ2-2, with 9 positions matching TRBD1. The CDR3 extends over 14 amino acids. The trim removed 10 bases at V and 4 bases at J, leaving 7 bases unmatched. Germline CDR1 LGHDT, CDR2 YNNKEL (reference sequence). The CDR3 DNA reads TGTGCCACCAAAGGACAGGGGTCCACCGGGGAGCTGTTTTTT. Protein sequence: CATKGQGSTGELFF.

This chain uses TRBV27 with TRBJ2-1; 10 bases map to TRBD1. From germline, CDR1 is MNHEY and CDR2 SMNVEV (reference sequence). The CDR3 is made up of 16 amino acids. Trimming cost V 0 bases and J 6 bases; bases outside gene matches: 5. This CDR3 is CASSLSGQGPGNEQFF. The DNA of the CDR3 is TGTGCCAGCAGTTTATCGGGACAGGGGCCAGGCAATGAGCAGTTCTTC.

This clone was counted a single time. The gene calls are TRBV2 and TRBJ1-5; TRBD1 aligns across 8 bases. CDR1 and CDR2 from the germline V gene are SNHLY and FYNNEI. V was pared by 5 bases and J by 11 bases, with 8 bases of the junction left unmatched. CDR3 length: 13 amino acids. This chain's CDR3 is CASSSGQGMAQHF. CDR3 sequence (DNA): TGTGCCAGCAGTAGTGGACAGGGAATGGCCCAGCATTTT.

J is TRBJ2-7 and V is TRBV20-1; D perhaps matches TRBD2 (7 bases). The CDR3 sequence is 11 residues long. Germline-derived CDR1 and CDR2 are DFQATT and SNEGSKA (reference sequence). With 4 bases removed from V and 9 bases from J, the gap between germline ends came to 13 bases. The CDR3 region is CSAKQGGRQYF. DNA for the CDR3: TGCAGTGCTAAACAGGGAGGGCGGCAGTACTTC.

The chain carries TRBV18 and TRBJ2-7; D remains ambiguous. Trimming cost V 2 bases and J 4 bases, with 6 bases left between them. Germline V gene data show CDR1 as KGHSH and CDR2 as LQKENI. This CDR3 is built from 12 residues. The CDR3 sequence: CASSPNDYEQYF. The CDR3 DNA reads as TGTGCCAGCTCACCAAATGATTACGAGCAGTACTTC.

V usage is TRBV3-1 (or the pseudogene TRBV3-2) and J usage is TRBJ2-1, with 9 bases identical to TRBD2. CDR1 and CDR2 (germline): LGHDT, YNNKEL (reference sequence). The CDR3 consists of 17 residues. The ends lost 4 bases at V and 1 base at J; junction bases unmatched: 8. The CDR3 here is CASSPLGGRESYNEQFF. As DNA, the CDR3 is TGTGCCAGCAGCCCCCTCGGCGGGAGGGAATCCTACAATGAGCAGTTCTTC.

The rearrangement joins TRBV5-6 to TRBJ2-3; TRBD2 matches 9 bases. Germline V lookup: CDR1 SGHDT, CDR2 YYEEEE. The CDR3 covers 17 residues. The ends lost 4 bases at V and 4 bases at J; junction bases unmatched: 13. The CDR3 here is CASSPGLAFVVADTQYF. The CDR3, as DNA: TGTGCCAGCAGCCCCGGACTAGCGTTTGTCGTCGCAGATACGCAGTATTTT.

In DNA, the CDR3 is TGTGCCAGCTCGGTACAGGGGAATCAGCCCCAGCATTTT. This encodes CASSVQGNQPQHF. The gene calls are TRBV6-5 and TRBJ1-5; 7 positions agree with TRBD1. Germline CDR1 MNHEY, CDR2 SVGAGI. CDR3 length equals 13 residues. After removal of 8 bases from V and 4 bases from J, the junction contained 5 bases not matched to a gene.

The V call is TRBV12-3 or TRBV12-4, the J call TRBJ1-5, with no clear D. The V gene lost 6 bases and the J gene lost 6 bases, with 9 bases spanning the gap. This CDR3 comprises 12 residues. Here the CDR3 DNA reads TGTGCCAGCAGCCTCGGGCCTCAGCCCCAGCATTTT. Translated: CASSLGPQPQHF.

The chain links TRBV7-3 to TRBJ2-2; no reliable D call. The ends were cut back, 5 bases at V and 8 bases at J, with 12 bases in the middle. Germline-derived CDR1 and CDR2 are SGHTA and FQGTGA. This CDR3 region has 13 residues. The CDR3 DNA reads TGTGCCAGCAGCCCCCTCCGGTTTGGGGAGCTGTTTTTT. Encoded protein: CASSPLRFGELFF.

The chain is built from TRBV9 and TRBJ1-3; D gene uncertain. The germline V gene has CDR1 SGDLS and CDR2 YYNGEE. V was clipped by 0 bases and J by 1 base, with 5 bases between them. There are 14 residues in the CDR3. The CDR3 reads CASSVGVSGNTIYF. CDR3 DNA sequence: TGTGCCAGCAGCGTAGGGGTTTCTGGAAACACCATATATTTT.

The chain uses TRBV5-6 and TRBJ2-2; 14 bases fit TRBD2. The CDR3 is 17 amino acids. Germline CDR1 is SGHDT and CDR2 is YYEEEE. Trimming removed 5 bases from V and 3 bases from J; junction bases left unmatched: 6. Here the CDR3 reads CASSLRTSGRYTGELFF. The CDR3 bases are TGTGCCAGCAGTCTCCGGACTAGCGGGAGGTACACCGGGGAGCTGTTTTTT. The variable domain in full, with the rest retrieved from reference TRBV5-6 and TRBJ2-2, is DAGVTQSPTHLIKTRGQQVTLRCSPKSGHDTVSWYQQALGQGPQFIFQYYEEEERQRGNFPDRFSGHQFPNYSSELNVNALLLGDSALYLCASSLRTSGRYTGELFFGEGSRLTVL.

The rearrangement joins TRBV9 to TRBJ1-1, with a weak D call TRBD1 (5 bases). The CDR3 runs 15 residues. From germline, CDR1 is SGDLS and CDR2 YYNGEE. V dropped 3 bases and J dropped 0 bases, with 12 bases sitting between them. The chain's CDR3 is CASSAGVGMNTEAFF. The CDR3 region has the DNA TGTGCCAGCAGCGCGGGGGTGGGCATGAACACTGAAGCTTTCTTT.

The V call is TRBV12-5, the J call TRBJ1-1; TRBD1 matches 7 bases. J gave up 3 bases and V 3 bases, and 7 bases lay outside the gene matches. Germline loops: CDR1 LGHNT, CDR2 FRNRAP. This CDR3 has 15 residues. Written as DNA, the CDR3 is TGTGCTAGTGGTTTCGTGACAGGGACGCACACTGAAGCTTTCTTT. Translation gives CASGFVTGTHTEAFF.

V and J are TRBV28 and TRBJ2-5; TRBD1 matches 12 bases. V was pared by 5 bases and J by 5 bases, with 15 bases of the junction left unmatched. The CDR3 runs to 18 residues. Germline CDR1 and CDR2: MDHEN and SYDVKM. The CDR3 coding sequence is TGTGCCAGCAGTATCCCCCGCCGGGACAGGGGGCGAGCTGAGACCCAGTACTTC. This gives the protein CASSIPRRDRGRAETQYF.

The rearrangement uses TRBV6-5 and TRBJ2-4; 8 bases match TRBD2. The germline CDR1 and CDR2 sequences are MNHEY and SVGAGI. The J segment lost 7 bases and the V segment lost 6 bases, leaving 11 bases of the junction unmatched. This CDR3 comprises 15 residues. The CDR3 protein is CASSQLAAGRNIQYF. The CDR3 DNA follows: TGTGCCAGCAGCCAACTAGCGGCGGGTAGGAACATTCAGTACTTC.

This sequence joins TRBV15 and TRBJ1-2; TRBD1 agrees at 7 bases. The CDR3 is made up of 15 amino acids. CDR1 LNHNV and CDR2 YYDKDF come from the germline V gene (reference sequence). The J segment lost 5 bases and the V segment lost 1 base, leaving 7 bases of the junction unmatched. The CDR3 bases are TGTGCCACCAGCAGAGTTGGAGACAGGGTGTATGGCTACACCTTC. Its translation is CATSRVGDRVYGYTF. Full variable domain (remainder filled in from reference TRBV15 and TRBJ1-2): DAMVIQNPRYQVTQFGKPVTLSCSQTLNHNVMYWYQQKSSQAPKLLFHYYDKDFNNEADTPDNFQSRRPNTSFCFLDIRSPGLGDTAMYLCATSRVGDRVYGYTFGSGTRLTVV.

The genes are TRBV13 and TRBJ1-3; 8 bases align to TRBD1. V was pared by 6 bases and J by 5 bases, with 9 bases of the junction left unmatched. The V gene's germline CDR1 is PRHDT and CDR2 FYEKMQ (reference sequence). The length of the CDR3 is 15 residues. CDR3 residues: CASSSGTGLRNTIYF. CDR3 coding DNA: TGTGCCAGCAGTTCTGGGACAGGACTTAGAAACACCATATATTTT.